These 12 T cell receptor beta chains were all obtained from the same sample, sequenced in a study of blood T cells in healthy people across ages. A second PCR, run for about 7 to 12 cycles, used a sample-barcoded 5' primer plus a J-beta primer mix. TCRdb re-called the 5' RACE reads through MiXCR, storing one row per CDR3 protein. The sample records about 760,000 distinct CDR3 sequences, roughly 25% being singletons. The same data also contributed to another study, on T cells of mothers and their children.

The material sequenced was blood. The source is a boy aged 5-17 years in good health.

This chain uses TRBV28 with TRBJ2-2; tentatively, D is TRBD1 (7 bases). Germline CDR1 reads MDHEN; CDR2 reads SYDVKM. The V and J ends lost 1 base and 2 bases respectively, with 14 bases between them. The CDR3 is 17 amino acids. The CDR3 protein is CASSLFAGQTNTGELFF. CDR3 nucleotide sequence: TGTGCCAGCAGTTTATTCGCGGGACAGACAAACACCGGGGAGCTGTTTTTT.

The J gene is TRBJ2-5, the V gene TRBV20-1, with 8 positions matching TRBD1. Near its end, the DNA agrees better with TRBJ2-7, so the J call may be wrong. The CDR3 covers 14 residues. The V gene's germline CDR1 is DFQATT and CDR2 SNEGSKA (reference sequence). CDR3 coding DNA: TGCAGTGCTAGCCGCCCAGGACAGGGTAGCGAGCAGTACTTC. It specifies CSASRPGQGSEQYF.

This clonotype occurred a few times. The rearrangement joins TRBV7-8 to TRBJ2-5; TRBD1 might be the D (5 bases). The germline V gene has CDR1 SGHVS and CDR2 FQNEAQ. The germline V and J ends were trimmed by 5 bases and 5 bases, with 12 bases remaining between them. The CDR3 runs 13 residues. CDR3 in amino acids: CASSQVRVETQYF. The CDR3 coding sequence is TGTGCCAGCAGCCAAGTCAGGGTGGAGACCCAGTACTTC.

V and J are TRBV6-1 and TRBJ2-1; 7 bases line up with TRBD1. V gave up 6 bases and J gave up 9 bases; unmatched junction bases: 14. Germline-derived CDR1 and CDR2 are MNHNS and SASEGT. The length of the CDR3 is 15 residues. The CDR3 is CASSPLRDSYREQFF. The DNA of the CDR3 is TGTGCCAGCAGCCCCCTCCGGGACAGCTACCGTGAGCAGTTCTTC.

This clonotype showed up just a few times. V and J are TRBV7-9 and TRBJ2-1; 12 bases align to TRBD2. CDR3 length equals 14 residues. Germline trimming cut 5 bases from V and 8 bases from J; bases unmatched to any gene: 4. Germline lookup yields CDR1 SEHNR and CDR2 FQNEAQ (reference sequence). The CDR3 nucleotides read TGTGCCAGCAGCACCAGACTAGCGGGGGATGAGCAGTTCTTC. It encodes CASSTRLAGDEQFF.

The chain links TRBV7-6 to TRBJ2-5; D might be TRBD2 (5 bases). The closer fit of TRBJ2-1 to the DNA end suggests the J call may be wrong. CDR1 and CDR2 (germline): SGHVS, FNYEAQ. This CDR3 comprises 13 residues. The CDR3 region is CASTRMGENEQFF. CDR3 bases: TGTGCCAGCACCCGGATGGGAGAGAATGAGCAGTTCTTC.

The chain is built from TRBV20-1 and TRBJ2-1, with a tentative D call TRBD2 (6 bases). The DNA end favors TRBJ2-5, so the J call may be wrong. The CDR3 consists of 15 residues. Germline CDR1 DFQATT, CDR2 SNEGSKA (reference sequence). CDR3 DNA sequence: TGCAGTGCTAGAGATGTCCGGACGGGAGAGGAGACCCAGTACTTC. The encoded protein is CSARDVRTGEETQYF.

This rearrangement joins TRBV3-1 to TRBJ2-5; 16 bases map to TRBD2. TRBJ2-1 matches the DNA end more closely, so the J call is doubtful. Germline CDR1 reads LGHDT; CDR2 reads YNNKEL (reference sequence). The CDR3 extends over 18 amino acids. CDR3 amino acids: CASSQALGLAGGRNEQFF. As DNA, the CDR3 is TGTGCCAGCAGCCAAGCCTTGGGACTAGCGGGAGGGAGGAATGAGCAGTTCTTC.

The J gene is TRBJ2-7, the V gene TRBV14; D possibly matches TRBD1 or TRBD2 (5 bases each). This CDR3 is built from 14 residues. Per germline, CDR1 SGHDN and CDR2 FVKESK. The V and J ends lost 2 bases and 7 bases respectively, with 15 bases between them. This CDR3 reads CASSQREGIGEQYF. DNA of the CDR3: TGTGCCAGCAGCCAAAGAGAGGGGATCGGGGAGCAGTACTTC.

The chain links TRBV7-2 to TRBJ2-1, with TRBD2 identical over 8 bases. Germline assignment: CDR1 SGHTA and CDR2 FQGNSA. The CDR3 length is 11 residues. V lost 11 bases to trimming and J lost 7 bases; unmatched junction nucleotides: 4. CDR3 residues: CAAGGGNEQFF. The CDR3 region has the DNA TGTGCCGCCGGGGGGGGGAATGAGCAGTTCTTC.

J is TRBJ2-5 and V is TRBV15; 8 nucleotides line up with TRBD1. CDR1 and CDR2 (germline): LNHNV, YYDKDF (reference sequence). The CDR3 runs 16 residues. J lost 5 bases, V lost 2 bases, and 10 bases had no gene match. The CDR3 sequence is CATSRPDGQGGETQYF. CDR3 nucleotides: TGTGCCACCAGCAGACCAGACGGACAGGGTGGCGAGACCCAGTACTTC.

This clonotype came up a few times. The genes are TRBV27 and TRBJ1-1, with a possible D match to TRBD1 (6 bases). The CDR3 loop spans 13 amino acids. Trimming shortened V by 3 bases and J by 3 bases, and 8 bases separated the two germline ends. Germline CDR1 is MNHEY and CDR2 is SMNVEV (reference sequence). CDR3: CASSFGGHTEAFF. The CDR3 DNA is TGTGCCAGCAGTTTTGGGGGGCACACTGAAGCTTTCTTT.